This record covers a single TCR beta chain. V lost 2 bases and J 4 bases, leaving 6 bases between the germline ends. CDR3 length: 13 amino acids. Germline CDR1 is SGHRS and CDR2 is YFSETQ. These data are taken from a study of blood T cell repertoires in COVID-19. In the study overall: COVID-19 samples from acute and convalescent phases originated in the United States, Italy and Spain. PBMCs, B-cell-depleted T cells, or T cells were the source of the cDNA or gDNA that made up the material.

Authors' analysis steps: Counts of nucleated cells, estimated from reference gene primer amplification, were obtained. The table came from immunoSEQ multiplex PCR; TCRdb's copy has only in-frame clones and leaves some out. D and trimming come from the DNA, and the V and J calls and clone size come from that table. The table shows some 140,000 clones, with about 76% occurring only once. This TCR was recovered from a man older than 75 with acute or convalescent COVID-19. This rearrangement joins TRBV5-1 to TRBJ2-2, with D tentatively TRBD2 (5 bases). Sequences were obtained from peripheral blood. For the CDR3, the DNA is TGCGCCAGCAGCTTCGCGGGCACCGGGGAGCTGTTTTTT. It yields the protein CASSFAGTGELFF.